A single sample gave rise to the 8 T cell receptor beta chains below, sequenced in a study of cytomegalovirus exposure and HLA in healthy donors. Sequenced by immunoSEQ multiplex PCR; TCRdb stores in-frame clones only, minus some. The sample lists 150,000 to 160,000 clones; 85% to 90% were seen once. Material for sequencing was PBMCs. The receptors were sampled from a human donor in good health.

This clone was counted between two and nine times. CDR3 DNA sequence: TGTGCCAGCCTCAGGGTCGGTCAGCCCCAGCATTTT. As protein: CASLRVGQPQHF. V is TRBV28 and J is TRBJ1-5, with D maybe TRBD1 (5 bases). The CDR3 loop spans 12 amino acids. The germline V gene has CDR1 MDHEN and CDR2 SYDVKM. The V end lost 8 bases, the J end lost 6 bases, and 11 bases lay between the germline ends.

V gene TRBV6-5 combines with J gene TRBJ2-5, with D tentatively TRBD2 (5 bases). Trimming took 0 bases from V and 4 from J, leaving 9 bases between them. Germline CDR1 is MNHEY and CDR2 is SVGAGI. This CDR3 contains 14 residues. The CDR3 nucleotides are TGTGCCAGCAGTTACTCGATACTAGGAGAGACCCAGTACTTC. As protein: CASSYSILGETQYF.

This sequence joins TRBV28 and TRBJ1-2, with 8 bases lining up with TRBD1. The CDR3 contains 12 residues. The germline V gene encodes CDR1 MDHEN and CDR2 SYDVKM. The J segment lost 9 bases and the V segment lost 6 bases, leaving 6 bases of the junction unmatched. The DNA of the CDR3 is TGTGCCAGCAGAGGGACAGGAGTCAGCTACACCTTC. Translating it yields CASRGTGVSYTF.

V usage is TRBV28 and J usage is TRBJ1-4; TRBD1 agrees at 9 bases. Trimming at V came to 8 bases and at J to 4 bases, leaving 2 bases not matched to a gene. The CDR3 has 13 residues. Germline assignment: CDR1 MDHEN and CDR2 SYDVKM. CDR3: CASRTGVNEKLFF. CDR3 DNA: TGTGCCAGCCGGACAGGGGTTAATGAAAAACTGTTTTTT.

This clone was seen a handful of times. This sequence joins TRBV14 and TRBJ1-1; the D is unclear. The CDR3 covers 15 residues. CDR1 and CDR2 from the germline V gene are SGHDN and FVKESK. The germline V and J ends were trimmed by 4 bases and 2 bases, with 14 bases remaining between them. CDR3 in DNA: TGTGCCAGCAGCCCACGAGTGCGCTTTAACACTGAAGCTTTCTTT. It codes for CASSPRVRFNTEAFF.

The genes are TRBV5-6 and TRBJ1-2; perhaps TRBD1 as D (6 bases). Germline assignment: CDR1 SGHDT and CDR2 YYEEEE. V lost 4 bases and J 7 bases, leaving 17 bases between the germline ends. The CDR3 runs to 14 residues. The CDR3: CASSVTGALGGYTF. CDR3 coding DNA: TGTGCCAGCAGCGTGACAGGAGCCTTGGGTGGCTACACCTTC.

The chain couples TRBV4-3 to TRBJ2-7, with TRBD2 matching over 11 bases. The CDR3 covers 16 residues. The J segment lost 5 bases and the V segment lost 2 bases, leaving 8 bases of the junction unmatched. Germline V gene data show CDR1 as LGHNA and CDR2 as YSLEER. CDR3 sequence reads: CASSQTLAGGPHEQYF. CDR3 bases: TGCGCCAGCAGCCAAACTTTAGCGGGGGGGCCTCACGAGCAGTACTTC.

The rearrangement uses TRBV6-1 and TRBJ2-1; D is perhaps TRBD2 (6 bases). V dropped 1 base and J dropped 4 bases, with 14 bases sitting between them. The V gene's germline CDR1 is MNHNS and CDR2 SASEGT. This CDR3 contains 16 residues. CDR3 DNA sequence: TGTGCCAGCAGTGAAGGAAAGGGACTCAGATACAATGAGCAGTTCTTC. Translating gives CASSEGKGLRYNEQFF.